Each of the 9 T cell receptor beta chains below was sequenced from the same sample in a study of cytomegalovirus exposure and HLA in healthy donors. PCR involved 60 Vbeta and 13 Jbeta primers. Here immunoSEQ multiplex PCR was the method, and the copy in TCRdb shows in-frame clones only, minus some. The sample lists some 110,000 clones; 70% to 75% were seen once. Source material: PBMCs. Every receptor here comes from a middle-aged man in good health and CMV-seronegative.

The genes are TRBV27 and TRBJ1-2; 7 bases are shared with TRBD1. V was pared by 5 bases and J by 7 bases, with 7 bases of the junction left unmatched. Germline V gene data show CDR1 as MNHEY and CDR2 as SMNVEV (reference sequence). This CDR3 spans 13 amino acids. CDR3 sequence (DNA): TGTGCCAGCAGTCGACAGGGTGGAGTTGGCTACACCTTC. It translates to CASSRQGGVGYTF.

The V call is TRBV5-4, the J call TRBJ2-5; D perhaps matches TRBD2 (6 bases). Trimming stripped 4 bases from V and 2 bases from J, with 12 bases between. Per the germline V gene, CDR1 is SGHNT and CDR2 is YYREEE (reference sequence). CDR3 length: 14 amino acids. The DNA for the CDR3 is TGTGCCAGCAGCAAGGGAGGATTTCAAGAGACCCAGTACTTC. Its translation: CASSKGGFQETQYF.

This chain connects TRBV7-9 to TRBJ2-6, with TRBD1 matching over 8 bases. Losses at the gene ends were 5 bases for V and 0 bases for J; bases not matched to a gene: 12. CDR3 length: 19 residues. Germline lookup yields CDR1 SEHNR and CDR2 FQNEAQ (reference sequence). CDR3 in amino acids: CASSPHAGTGVSGANVLTF. CDR3 DNA: TGTGCCAGCAGCCCTCACGCCGGGACAGGAGTCTCTGGGGCCAACGTCCTGACTTTC.

In its sample, this clone was seen once. V and J are TRBV6-5 and TRBJ2-7; perhaps TRBD1 as D (5 bases). The CDR3 contains 16 residues. V lost 0 bases and J 2 bases, leaving 14 bases between the germline ends. Germline assignment: CDR1 MNHEY and CDR2 SVGAGI. CDR3 sequence: CASSYSTSDNAYEQYF. The CDR3 DNA sequence: TGTGCCAGCAGTTACTCGACCTCGGACAACGCCTACGAGCAGTACTTC.

This clone was counted a single time. The chain joins TRBV18 to TRBJ1-1; D is perhaps TRBD1 (5 bases). CDR1 is KGHSH, CDR2 LQKENI, per germline. CDR3 length equals 15 residues. V lost 0 bases to trimming and J lost 4 bases, with 12 bases between them. The CDR3 DNA reads as TGTGCCAGCTCACCACCGGGGGGATTGGGCACTGAAGCTTTCTTT. This encodes CASSPPGGLGTEAFF.

The J gene is TRBJ1-2, the V gene TRBV28; 10 positions match TRBD1. Trimming at V came to 5 bases and at J to 8 bases, leaving 11 bases not matched to a gene. The CDR3 covers 15 residues. Germline-derived CDR1 and CDR2 are MDHEN and SYDVKM. The CDR3 is CASSAPGTGVDGYTF. In DNA form, the CDR3 reads TGTGCCAGCAGTGCCCCCGGGACAGGGGTTGACGGCTACACCTTC.

Comment on this clone: Other DNA variants within this sample encode the same CDR3. V is TRBV27 and J is TRBJ2-1; no reliable D call. Trimming removed 4 bases from V and 4 bases from J, with 5 bases in between. The germline gives CDR1 MNHEY, CDR2 SMNVEV (reference sequence). The length of the CDR3 is 12 residues. The CDR3 protein is CASSSLYNEQFF. The CDR3 DNA follows: TGTGCCAGCAGTTCATTGTACAATGAGCAGTTCTTC.

The rearrangement joins TRBV27 to TRBJ1-5, with D unclear. Germline V gene sequence: CDR1 MNHEY, CDR2 SMNVEV (reference sequence). V lost 6 bases to trimming and J lost 0 bases, with 12 bases between them. The CDR3 loop spans 15 amino acids. CDR3 in DNA: TGTGCCAGCAGCCGCTCAGGATATAGCAATCAGCCCCAGCATTTT. This translates into CASSRSGYSNQPQHF.

CDR3 residues: CASSQDRGGNTGELFF. CDR3 sequence (DNA): TGCGCCAGCAGCCAAGATCGCGGGGGTAACACCGGGGAGCTGTTTTTT. The chain has TRBV4-3 and TRBJ2-2; 7 bases line up with TRBD2. Germline CDR1 LGHNA, CDR2 YSLEER. This CDR3 spans 16 amino acids. V shed 0 bases and J 2 bases; nucleotides not matched to a gene: 3.